This T cell receptor (beta chain) was captured in a study of blood T cells in healthy people across ages. Regarding this clonotype: Its target is not known.

Primed by a sample-barcoded 5' primer and a J-beta primer mix, a second PCR proceeded for about 7 to 12 cycles. From the 5' RACE reads, TCRdb called clonotypes with MiXCR, one entry per CDR3 protein. The sample holds some 1,500,000 distinct CDR3 sequences, under 55% seen once. Broader study findings: Roughly linearly, TCR beta diversity per million T cells fell as age increased.

Sequenced sample: blood. The sequence was collected from a woman between 18 and 30 years old in good health.

CDR3 nucleotides: TGTGCCAGCTCGCCCGAAACGCAGACCCAGTACTTC. Amino acids: CASSPETQTQYF. The V gene is TRBV18, the J gene TRBJ2-5, with D unresolved. Germline CDR1 reads KGHSH; CDR2 reads LQKENI. V dropped 6 bases and J dropped 6 bases, with 11 bases sitting between them. This CDR3 has 12 amino acids.